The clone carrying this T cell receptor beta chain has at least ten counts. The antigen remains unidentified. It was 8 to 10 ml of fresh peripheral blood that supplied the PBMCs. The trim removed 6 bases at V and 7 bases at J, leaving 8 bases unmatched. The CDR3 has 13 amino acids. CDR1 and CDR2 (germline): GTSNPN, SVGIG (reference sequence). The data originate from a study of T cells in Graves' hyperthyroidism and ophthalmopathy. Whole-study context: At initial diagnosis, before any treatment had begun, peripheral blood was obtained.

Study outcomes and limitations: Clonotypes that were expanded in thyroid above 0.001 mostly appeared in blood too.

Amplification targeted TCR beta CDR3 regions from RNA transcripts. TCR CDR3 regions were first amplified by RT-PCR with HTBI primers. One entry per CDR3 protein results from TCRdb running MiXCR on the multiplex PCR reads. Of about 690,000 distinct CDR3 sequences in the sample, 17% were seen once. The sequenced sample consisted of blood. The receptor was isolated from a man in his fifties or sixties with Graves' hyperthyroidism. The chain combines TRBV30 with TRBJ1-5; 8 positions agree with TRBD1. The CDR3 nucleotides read TGTGCCTGTCCAGCAGGGGACAGGCAGCCCCAGCATTTT. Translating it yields CACPAGDRQPQHF.